This TCR beta chain was recorded in a study of vaccination and CD4 T cells after COVID-19. On this clonotype: The target antigen is unknown.

The CDR3 contains 15 residues. The V and J ends lost 1 base and 4 bases, in that order; junction bases with no gene match: 9. Germline CDR1 DFQATT, CDR2 SNEGSKA (reference sequence). The Oncomine TCR Beta short-read assay generated sequence data from the DNA of cultured CD4+ T cells. One entry per CDR3 protein results from TCRdb running MiXCR on the PCR reads. The table includes several thousand distinct CDR3 sequences, around 57% detected once. Treatment indicated: roughly ten-day PBMC culture with coronavirus spike peptide pools or control peptides (ViraFEST assay). Sequenced sample: CD4+ T cells from blood, cultured in vitro. This clonotype was obtained from a human donor who had recovered from COVID-19. The rearrangement uses TRBV20-1 and TRBJ1-2; 7 nucleotides line up with TRBD1. DNA for the CDR3: TGCAGTGCTAGAGCCCTACAGGGGCGCATCTATGGCTACACCTTC. Translating it yields CSARALQGRIYGYTF.